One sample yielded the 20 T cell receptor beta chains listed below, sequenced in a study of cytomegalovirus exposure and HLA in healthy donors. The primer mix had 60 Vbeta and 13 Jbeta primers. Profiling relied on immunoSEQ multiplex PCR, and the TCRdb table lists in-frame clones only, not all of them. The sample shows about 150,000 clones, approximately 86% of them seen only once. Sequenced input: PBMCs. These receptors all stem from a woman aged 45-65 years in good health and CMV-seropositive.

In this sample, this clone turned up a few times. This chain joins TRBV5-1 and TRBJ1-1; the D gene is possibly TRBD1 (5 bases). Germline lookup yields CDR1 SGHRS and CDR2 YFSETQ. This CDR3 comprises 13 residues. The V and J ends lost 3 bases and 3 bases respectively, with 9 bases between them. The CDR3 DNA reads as TGCGCCAGCAGCTCCGCAGGGTACACTGAAGCTTTCTTT. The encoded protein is CASSSAGYTEAFF.

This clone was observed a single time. CDR3 sequence reads: CASTRTGGYSNQPQHF. In DNA form, the CDR3 reads TGTGCCAGTACCAGGACAGGGGGTTATAGCAATCAGCCCCAGCATTTT. The chain uses TRBV19 and TRBJ1-5; 10 nucleotides line up with TRBD1. CDR1 is LNHDA, CDR2 SQIVND, per germline (reference sequence). The CDR3 loop spans 16 amino acids. The ends lost 7 bases at V and 0 bases at J; junction bases unmatched: 6.

In nucleotides, the CDR3 is TGTGCCAGCAGCTTCTCTGGGCCGTACGAGCAGTACTTC. This translates into CASSFSGPYEQYF. This chain joins TRBV5-5 and TRBJ2-7, with no clear D. The CDR3 totals 13 residues. V was shortened by 2 bases and J by 4 bases, with 10 bases between the two germline ends. The germline V gene encodes CDR1 SGHKS and CDR2 YYEKEE (reference sequence).

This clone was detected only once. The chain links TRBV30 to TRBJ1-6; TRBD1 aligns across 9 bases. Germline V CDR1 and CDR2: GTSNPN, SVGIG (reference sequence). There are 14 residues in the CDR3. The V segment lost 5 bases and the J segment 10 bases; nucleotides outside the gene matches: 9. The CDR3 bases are TGTGCCTGGTGCCACCGGGACAGGGAGTCACCCCTCCACTTT. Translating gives CAWCHRDRESPLHF. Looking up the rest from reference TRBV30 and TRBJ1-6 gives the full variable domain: SQTIHQWPATLVQPVGSPLSLECTVEGTSNPNLYWYRQAAGRGLQLLFYSVGIGQISSEVPQNLSASRPQDRQFILSSKKLLLSDSGFYLCAWCHRDRESPLHFGNGTRLTVT.

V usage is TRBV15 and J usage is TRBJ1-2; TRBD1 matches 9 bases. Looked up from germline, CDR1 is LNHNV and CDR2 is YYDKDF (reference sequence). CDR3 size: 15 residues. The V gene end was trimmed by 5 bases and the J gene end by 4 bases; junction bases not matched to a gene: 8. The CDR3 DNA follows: TGTGCCACCAGCGGGGGGACAGGGAATTTCTATGGCTACACCTTC. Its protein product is CATSGGTGNFYGYTF.

The CDR3: CATSRDGLQGSEQYF. The CDR3 nucleotides read TGTGCCACCAGCAGAGATGGGCTCCAAGGGAGCGAGCAGTACTTC. The chain combines TRBV15 with TRBJ2-7, with a possible D match to TRBD2 (5 bases). V lost 0 bases to trimming and J lost 6 bases, with 15 bases between them. This CDR3 spans 15 amino acids. Germline loops: CDR1 LNHNV, CDR2 YYDKDF (reference sequence).

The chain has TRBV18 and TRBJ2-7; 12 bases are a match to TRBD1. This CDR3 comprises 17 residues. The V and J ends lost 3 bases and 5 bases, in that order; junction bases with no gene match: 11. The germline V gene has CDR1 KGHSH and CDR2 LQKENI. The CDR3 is CASSPLAGTGGFHEQYF. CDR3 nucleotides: TGTGCCAGCTCACCCCTCGCCGGGACAGGGGGCTTCCACGAGCAGTACTTC.

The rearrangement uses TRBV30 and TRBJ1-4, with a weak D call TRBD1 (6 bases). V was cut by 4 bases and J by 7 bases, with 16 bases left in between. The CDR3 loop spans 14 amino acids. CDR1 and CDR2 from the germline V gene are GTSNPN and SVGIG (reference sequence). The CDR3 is CAWTPRGMIEKLFF. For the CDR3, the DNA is TGTGCCTGGACACCGAGGGGGATGATTGAAAAACTGTTTTTT.

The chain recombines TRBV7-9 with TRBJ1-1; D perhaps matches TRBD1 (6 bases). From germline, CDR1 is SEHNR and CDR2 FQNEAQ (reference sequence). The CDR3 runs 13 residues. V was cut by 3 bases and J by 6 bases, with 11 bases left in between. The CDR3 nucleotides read TGTGCCAGCAGCTTCTCCCGGACAGCTGAAGCTTTCTTT. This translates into CASSFSRTAEAFF. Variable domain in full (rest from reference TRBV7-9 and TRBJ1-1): DTGVSQNPRHKITKRGQNVTFRCDPISEHNRLYWYRQTLGQGPEFLTYFQNEAQLEKSRLLSDRFSAERPKGSFSTLEIQRTEQGDSAMYLCASSFSRTAEAFFGQGTRLTVV.

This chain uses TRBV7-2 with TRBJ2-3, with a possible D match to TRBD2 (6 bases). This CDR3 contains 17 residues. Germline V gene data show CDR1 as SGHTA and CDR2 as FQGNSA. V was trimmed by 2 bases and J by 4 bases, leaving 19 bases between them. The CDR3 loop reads CASSLTIRLDPADTQYF. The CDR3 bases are TGTGCCAGCAGCTTAACGATCCGACTAGACCCGGCAGATACGCAGTATTTT.

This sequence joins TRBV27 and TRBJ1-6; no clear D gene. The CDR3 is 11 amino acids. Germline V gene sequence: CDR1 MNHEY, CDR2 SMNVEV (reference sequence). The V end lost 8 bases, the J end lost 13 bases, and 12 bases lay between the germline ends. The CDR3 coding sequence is TGTGCCAGCGCCGCTTTCGGGCCCCTCCACTTT. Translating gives CASAAFGPLHF.

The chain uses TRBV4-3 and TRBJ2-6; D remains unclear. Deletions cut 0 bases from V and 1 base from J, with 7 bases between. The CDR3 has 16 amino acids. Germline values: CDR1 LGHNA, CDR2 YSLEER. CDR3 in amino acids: CASSQDAMSGANVLTF. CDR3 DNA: TGCGCCAGCAGCCAAGATGCGATGTCTGGGGCCAACGTCCTGACTTTC.

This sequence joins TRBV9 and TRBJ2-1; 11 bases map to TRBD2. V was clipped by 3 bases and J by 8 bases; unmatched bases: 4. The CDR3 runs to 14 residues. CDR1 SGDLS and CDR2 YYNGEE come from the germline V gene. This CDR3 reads CASSATSGVDEQFF. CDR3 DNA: TGTGCCAGCAGCGCGACTAGCGGGGTGGATGAGCAGTTCTTC.

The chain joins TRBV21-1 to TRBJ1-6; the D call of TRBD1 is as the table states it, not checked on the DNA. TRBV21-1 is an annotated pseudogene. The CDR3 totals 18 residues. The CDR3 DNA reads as TGTGCCAGCAGCCTGACAGGGAGATTACCGGCCCGTAATTCACCCCTCCACTTT. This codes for CASSLTGRLPARNSPLHF.

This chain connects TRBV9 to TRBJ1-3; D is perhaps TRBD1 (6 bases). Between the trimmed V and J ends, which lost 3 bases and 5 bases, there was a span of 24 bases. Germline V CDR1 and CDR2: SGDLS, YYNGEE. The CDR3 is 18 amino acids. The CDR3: CASSAAQGTAGIRNTIYF. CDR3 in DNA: TGTGCCAGCAGCGCTGCACAGGGCACCGCGGGTATAAGAAACACCATATATTTT. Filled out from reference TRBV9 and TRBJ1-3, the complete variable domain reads DSGVTQTPKHLITATGQRVTLRCSPRSGDLSVYWYQQSLDQGLQFLIQYYNGEERAKGNILERFSAQQFPDLHSELNLSSLELGDSALYFCASSAAQGTAGIRNTIYFGEGSWLTVV.

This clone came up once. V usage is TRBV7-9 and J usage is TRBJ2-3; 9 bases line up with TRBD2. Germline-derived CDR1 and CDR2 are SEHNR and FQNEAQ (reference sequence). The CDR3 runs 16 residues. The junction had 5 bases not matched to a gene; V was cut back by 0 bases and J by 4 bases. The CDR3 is CASSLALAGLADTQYF. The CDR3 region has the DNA TGTGCCAGCAGCTTAGCTCTAGCGGGGCTTGCAGATACGCAGTATTTT.

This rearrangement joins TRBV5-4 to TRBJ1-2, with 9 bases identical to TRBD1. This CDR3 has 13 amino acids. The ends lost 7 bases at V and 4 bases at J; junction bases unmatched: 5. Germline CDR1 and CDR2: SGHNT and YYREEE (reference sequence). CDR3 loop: CASGQGLGYGYTF. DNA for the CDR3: TGTGCCAGCGGACAGGGGCTTGGCTATGGCTACACCTTC.

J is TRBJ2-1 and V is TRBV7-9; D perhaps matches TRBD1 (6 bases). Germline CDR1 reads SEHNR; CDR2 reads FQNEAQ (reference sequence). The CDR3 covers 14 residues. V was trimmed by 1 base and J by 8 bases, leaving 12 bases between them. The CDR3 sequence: CASSLVNRADEQFF. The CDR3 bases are TGTGCCAGCAGCTTAGTTAACAGGGCAGATGAGCAGTTCTTC.

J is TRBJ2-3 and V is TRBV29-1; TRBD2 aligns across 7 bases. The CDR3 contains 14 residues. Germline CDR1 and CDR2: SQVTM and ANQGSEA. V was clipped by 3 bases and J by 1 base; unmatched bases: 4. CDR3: CSVDVAGGTDTQYF. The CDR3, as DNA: TGCAGCGTTGATGTCGCGGGGGGCACAGATACGCAGTATTTT.

The CDR3 nucleotides are TGCGCCAGCAGCTTGGAATTGGGGCTCCGGGAGACCCAGTACTTC. It codes for CASSLELGLRETQYF. The chain couples TRBV5-1 to TRBJ2-5; D possibly corresponds to TRBD1 (5 bases). CDR1 is SGHRS, CDR2 YFSETQ, per germline. The CDR3 extends over 15 amino acids. Deletions cut 0 bases from V and 5 bases from J, with 14 bases between.